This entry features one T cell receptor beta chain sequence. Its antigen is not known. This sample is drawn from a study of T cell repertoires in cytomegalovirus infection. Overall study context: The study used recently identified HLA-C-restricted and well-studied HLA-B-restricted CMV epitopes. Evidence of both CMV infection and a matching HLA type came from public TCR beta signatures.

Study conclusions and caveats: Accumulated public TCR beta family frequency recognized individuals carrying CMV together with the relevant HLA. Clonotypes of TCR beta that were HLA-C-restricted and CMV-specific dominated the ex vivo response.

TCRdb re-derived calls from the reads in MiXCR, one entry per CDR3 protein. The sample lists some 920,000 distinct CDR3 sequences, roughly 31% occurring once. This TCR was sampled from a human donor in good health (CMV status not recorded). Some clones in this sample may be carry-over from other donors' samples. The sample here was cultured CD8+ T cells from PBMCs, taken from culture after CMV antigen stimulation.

CDR3 in DNA: TGCGCCAGCAGCCAAGATCTGGGGTCCAATGAGCAGTTCTTC. This gives the protein CASSQDLGSNEQFF. The chain carries TRBV4-1 and TRBJ2-1; D ambiguous. CDR3 length equals 14 residues. Germline V gene data show CDR1 as MGHRA and CDR2 as YSYEKL. Trimming shortened V by 0 bases and J by 6 bases, and 9 bases separated the two germline ends.